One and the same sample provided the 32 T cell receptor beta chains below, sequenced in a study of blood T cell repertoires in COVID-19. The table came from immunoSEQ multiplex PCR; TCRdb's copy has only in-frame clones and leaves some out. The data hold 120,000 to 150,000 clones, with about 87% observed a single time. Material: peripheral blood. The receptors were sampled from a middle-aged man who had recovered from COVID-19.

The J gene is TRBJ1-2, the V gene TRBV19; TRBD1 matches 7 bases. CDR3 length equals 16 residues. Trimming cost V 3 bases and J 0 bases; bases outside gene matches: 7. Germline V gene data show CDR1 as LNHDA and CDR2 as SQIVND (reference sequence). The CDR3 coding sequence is TGTGCCAGTAGTATCCCTCGACAGGGCCCTAACTATGGCTACACCTTC. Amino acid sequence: CASSIPRQGPNYGYTF.

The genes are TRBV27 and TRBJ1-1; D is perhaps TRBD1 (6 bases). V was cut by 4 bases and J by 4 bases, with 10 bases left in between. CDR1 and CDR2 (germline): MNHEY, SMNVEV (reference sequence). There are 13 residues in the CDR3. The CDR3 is CASSSQGPTEAFF. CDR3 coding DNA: TGTGCCAGCAGTTCGCAGGGGCCCACTGAAGCTTTCTTT.

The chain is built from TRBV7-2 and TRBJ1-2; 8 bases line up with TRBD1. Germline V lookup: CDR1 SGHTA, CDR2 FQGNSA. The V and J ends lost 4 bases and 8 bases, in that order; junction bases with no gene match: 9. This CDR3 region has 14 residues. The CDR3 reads CASSYPRTGYGYTF. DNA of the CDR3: TGTGCCAGCAGCTACCCAAGGACAGGGTACGGCTACACCTTC. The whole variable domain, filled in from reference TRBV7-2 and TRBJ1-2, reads GAGVSQSPSNKVTEKGKDVELRCDPISGHTALYWYRQSLGQGLEFLIYFQGNSAPDKSGLPSDRFSAERTGGSVSTLTIQRTQQEDSAVYLCASSYPRTGYGYTFGSGTRLTVV.

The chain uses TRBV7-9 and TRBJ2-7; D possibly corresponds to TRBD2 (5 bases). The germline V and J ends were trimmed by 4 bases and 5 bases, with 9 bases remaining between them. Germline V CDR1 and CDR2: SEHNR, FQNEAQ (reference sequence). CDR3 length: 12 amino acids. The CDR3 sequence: CASSWEKDEQYF. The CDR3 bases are TGTGCCAGCAGCTGGGAGAAAGACGAGCAGTACTTC.

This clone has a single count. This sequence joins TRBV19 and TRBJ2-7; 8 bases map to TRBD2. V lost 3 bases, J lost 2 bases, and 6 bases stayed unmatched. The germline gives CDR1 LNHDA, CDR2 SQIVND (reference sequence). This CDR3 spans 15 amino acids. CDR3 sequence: CASSITSGGAYEQYF. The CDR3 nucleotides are TGTGCCAGTAGTATCACGTCGGGGGGGGCCTACGAGCAGTACTTC.

The CDR3 reads CASSETEGLPPLHF. The DNA of the CDR3 is TGTGCCAGCAGTGAAACAGAGGGTTTGCCACCCCTCCACTTT. The chain combines TRBV6-1 with TRBJ1-6, with D unresolved. Germline V gene data show CDR1 as MNHNS and CDR2 as SASEGT. The CDR3 runs 14 residues. The V gene lost 2 bases and the J gene lost 11 bases, with 13 bases spanning the gap.

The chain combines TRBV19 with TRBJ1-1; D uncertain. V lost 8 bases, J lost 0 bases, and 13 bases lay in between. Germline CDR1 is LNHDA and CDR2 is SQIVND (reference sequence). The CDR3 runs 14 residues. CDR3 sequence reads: CASVQTIMNTEAFF. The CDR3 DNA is TGTGCCAGTGTTCAGACAATCATGAACACTGAAGCTTTCTTT. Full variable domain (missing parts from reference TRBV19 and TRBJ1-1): DGGITQSPKYLFRKEGQNVTLSCEQNLNHDAMYWYRQDPGQGLRLIYYSQIVNDFQKGDIAEGYSVSREKKESFPLTVTSAQKNPTAFYLCASVQTIMNTEAFFGQGTRLTVV.

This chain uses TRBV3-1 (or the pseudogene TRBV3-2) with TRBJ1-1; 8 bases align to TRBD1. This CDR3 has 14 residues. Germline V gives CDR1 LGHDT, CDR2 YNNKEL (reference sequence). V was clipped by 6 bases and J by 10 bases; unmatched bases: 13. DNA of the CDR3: TGTGCCAGCAGTTATACACCCGACAGGGGTGTAGCTTTCTTT. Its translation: CASSYTPDRGVAFF.

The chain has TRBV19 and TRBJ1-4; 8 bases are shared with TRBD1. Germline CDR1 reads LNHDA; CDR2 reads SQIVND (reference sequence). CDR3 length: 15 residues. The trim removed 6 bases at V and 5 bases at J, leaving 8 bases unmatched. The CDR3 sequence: CASRDREAQNEKLFF. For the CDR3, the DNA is TGTGCCAGTAGGGACAGGGAAGCTCAAAATGAAAAACTGTTTTTT. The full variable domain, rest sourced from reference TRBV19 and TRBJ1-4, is DGGITQSPKYLFRKEGQNVTLSCEQNLNHDAMYWYRQDPGQGLRLIYYSQIVNDFQKGDIAEGYSVSREKKESFPLTVTSAQKNPTAFYLCASRDREAQNEKLFFGSGTQLSVL.

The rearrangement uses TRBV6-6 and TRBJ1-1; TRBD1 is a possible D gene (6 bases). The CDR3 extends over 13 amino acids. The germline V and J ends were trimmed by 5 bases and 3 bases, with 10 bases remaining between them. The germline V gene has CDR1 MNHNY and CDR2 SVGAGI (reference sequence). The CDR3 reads CASSQQGYTEAFF. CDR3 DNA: TGTGCCAGCAGTCAACAGGGTTACACTGAAGCTTTCTTT.

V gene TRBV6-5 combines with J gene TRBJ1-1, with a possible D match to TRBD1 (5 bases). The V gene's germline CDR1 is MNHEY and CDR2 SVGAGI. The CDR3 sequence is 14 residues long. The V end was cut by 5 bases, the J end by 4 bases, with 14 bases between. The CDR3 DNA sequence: TGTGCCAGCAGTAGACAGTCCGTTGGCACTGAAGCTTTCTTT. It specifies CASSRQSVGTEAFF.

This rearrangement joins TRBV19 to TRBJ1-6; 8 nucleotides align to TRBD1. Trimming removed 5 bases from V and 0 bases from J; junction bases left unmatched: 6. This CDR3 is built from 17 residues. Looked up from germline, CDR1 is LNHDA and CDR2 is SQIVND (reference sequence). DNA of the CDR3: TGTGCCAGTAGTCGGAGACAGGGGAGCTCCTATAATTCACCCCTCCACTTT. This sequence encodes CASSRRQGSSYNSPLHF. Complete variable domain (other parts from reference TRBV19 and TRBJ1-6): DGGITQSPKYLFRKEGQNVTLSCEQNLNHDAMYWYRQDPGQGLRLIYYSQIVNDFQKGDIAEGYSVSREKKESFPLTVTSAQKNPTAFYLCASSRRQGSSYNSPLHFGNGTRLTVT.

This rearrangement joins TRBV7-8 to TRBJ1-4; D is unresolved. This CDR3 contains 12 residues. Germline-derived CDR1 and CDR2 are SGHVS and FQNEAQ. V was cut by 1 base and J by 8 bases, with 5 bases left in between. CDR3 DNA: TGTGCCAGCAGCTTAGTACGGGAAAAACTGTTTTTT. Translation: CASSLVREKLFF.

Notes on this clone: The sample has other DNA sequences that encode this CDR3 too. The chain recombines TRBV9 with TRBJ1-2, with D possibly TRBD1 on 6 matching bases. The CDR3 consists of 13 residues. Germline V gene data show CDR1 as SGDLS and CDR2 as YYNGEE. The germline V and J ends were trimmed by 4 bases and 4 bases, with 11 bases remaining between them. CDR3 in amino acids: CASSSGGSYGYTF. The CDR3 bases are TGTGCCAGCAGCTCTGGGGGCTCCTATGGCTACACCTTC.

This CDR3 is CASSQEVSYGYTF. For the CDR3, the DNA is TGCGCCAGCAGCCAAGAAGTCAGCTATGGCTACACCTTC. This chain links TRBV4-1 with TRBJ1-2; D is unresolved. Germline V gene data show CDR1 as MGHRA and CDR2 as YSYEKL. The CDR3 has 13 residues. V was shortened by 0 bases and J by 4 bases, with 6 bases between the two germline ends.

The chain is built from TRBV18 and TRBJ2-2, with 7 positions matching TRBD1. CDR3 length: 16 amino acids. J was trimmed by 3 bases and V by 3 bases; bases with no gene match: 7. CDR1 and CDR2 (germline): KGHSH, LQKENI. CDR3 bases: TGTGCCAGCTCACCCTCGACAGGGTTGGACACCGGGGAGCTGTTTTTT. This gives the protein CASSPSTGLDTGELFF.

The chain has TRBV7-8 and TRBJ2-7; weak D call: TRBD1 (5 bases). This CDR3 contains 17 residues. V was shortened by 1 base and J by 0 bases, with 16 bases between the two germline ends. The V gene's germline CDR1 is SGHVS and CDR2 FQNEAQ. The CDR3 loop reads CASSLVVGHWDSYEQYF. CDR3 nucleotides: TGTGCCAGCAGCTTAGTAGTCGGACACTGGGACTCCTACGAGCAGTACTTC.

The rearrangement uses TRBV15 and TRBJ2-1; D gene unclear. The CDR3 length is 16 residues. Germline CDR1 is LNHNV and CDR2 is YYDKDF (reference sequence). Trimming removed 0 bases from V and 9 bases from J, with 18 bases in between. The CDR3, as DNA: TGTGCCACCAGCAGAGATGAGGCTCTCACTGGTGGTGAGCAGTTCTTC. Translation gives CATSRDEALTGGEQFF. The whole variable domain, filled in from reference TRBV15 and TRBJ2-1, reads DAMVIQNPRYQVTQFGKPVTLSCSQTLNHNVMYWYQQKSSQAPKLLFHYYDKDFNNEADTPDNFQSRRPNTSFCFLDIRSPGLGDTAMYLCATSRDEALTGGEQFFGPGTRLTVL.

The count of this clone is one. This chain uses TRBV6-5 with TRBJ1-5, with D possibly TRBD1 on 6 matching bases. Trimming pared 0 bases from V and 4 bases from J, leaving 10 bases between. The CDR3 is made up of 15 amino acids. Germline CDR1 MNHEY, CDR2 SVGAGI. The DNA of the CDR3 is TGTGCCAGCAGTTACTCAGGTCAGGGGAATCAGCCCCAGCATTTT. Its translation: CASSYSGQGNQPQHF.

The CDR3 loop is CASSLGLTGAGNTIYF. In DNA, the CDR3 is TGTGCCAGCAGCTTAGGACTGACAGGGGCTGGAAACACCATATATTTT. V usage is TRBV11-3 and J usage is TRBJ1-3; 8 bases line up with TRBD1. The CDR3 contains 16 residues. After removal of 1 base from V and 2 bases from J, the junction contained 4 bases not matched to a gene. Germline V gene lookup returns CDR1 SGHNT and CDR2 YENEEA.

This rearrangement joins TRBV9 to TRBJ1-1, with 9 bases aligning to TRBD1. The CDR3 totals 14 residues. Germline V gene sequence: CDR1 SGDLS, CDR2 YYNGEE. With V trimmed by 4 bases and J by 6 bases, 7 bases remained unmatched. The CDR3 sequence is CASSPQGQGPEAFF. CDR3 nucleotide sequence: TGTGCCAGCAGCCCCCAAGGACAGGGGCCTGAAGCTTTCTTT.

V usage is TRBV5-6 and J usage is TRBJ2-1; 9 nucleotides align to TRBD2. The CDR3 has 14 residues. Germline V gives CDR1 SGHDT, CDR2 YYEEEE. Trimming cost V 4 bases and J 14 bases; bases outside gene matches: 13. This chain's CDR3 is CASSPPGGAGGEFF. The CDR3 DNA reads TGTGCCAGCAGCCCACCCGGGGGAGCGGGGGGCGAGTTCTTC.

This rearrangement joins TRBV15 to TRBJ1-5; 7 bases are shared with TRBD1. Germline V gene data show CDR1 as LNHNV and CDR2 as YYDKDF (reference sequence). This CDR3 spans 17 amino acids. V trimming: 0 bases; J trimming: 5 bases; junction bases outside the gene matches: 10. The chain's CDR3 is CATSRDRSGDSYQPQHF. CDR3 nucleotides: TGTGCCACCAGCAGAGACCGATCTGGGGACAGTTATCAGCCCCAGCATTTT.

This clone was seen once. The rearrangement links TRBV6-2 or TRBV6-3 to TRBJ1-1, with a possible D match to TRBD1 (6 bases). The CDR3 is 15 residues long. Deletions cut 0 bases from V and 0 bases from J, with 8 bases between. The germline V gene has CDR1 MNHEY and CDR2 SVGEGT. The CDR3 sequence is CASSYSGQLNTEAFF. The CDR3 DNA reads TGTGCCAGCAGTTACTCAGGACAGTTGAACACTGAAGCTTTCTTT.

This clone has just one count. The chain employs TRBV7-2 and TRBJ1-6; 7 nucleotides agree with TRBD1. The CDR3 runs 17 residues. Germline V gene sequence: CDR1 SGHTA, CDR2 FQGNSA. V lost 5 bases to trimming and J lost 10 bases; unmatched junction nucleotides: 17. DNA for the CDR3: TGTGCCAGCAGCCTAATACCGGGACAGAGCACAGGCTCACCCCTCCACTTT. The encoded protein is CASSLIPGQSTGSPLHF.

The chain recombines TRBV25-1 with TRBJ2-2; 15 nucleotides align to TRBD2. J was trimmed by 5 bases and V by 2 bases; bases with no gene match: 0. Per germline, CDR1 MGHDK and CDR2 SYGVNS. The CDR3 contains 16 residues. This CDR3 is CASSEGTSGGTGELFF. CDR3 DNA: TGTGCCAGCAGTGAAGGGACTAGCGGGGGGACCGGGGAGCTGTTTTTT.

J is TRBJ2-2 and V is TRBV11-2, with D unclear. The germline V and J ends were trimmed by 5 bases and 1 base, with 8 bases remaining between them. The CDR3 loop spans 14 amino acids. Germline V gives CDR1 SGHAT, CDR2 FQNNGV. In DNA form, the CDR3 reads TGTGCCAGCAGCCCCTCAGGGAACACCGGGGAGCTGTTTTTT. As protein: CASSPSGNTGELFF.

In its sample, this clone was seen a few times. The CDR3 reads CASSYLYGNTIYF. DNA of the CDR3: TGTGCCAGCAGTTACTTATATGGAAACACCATATATTTT. This sequence joins TRBV6-5 and TRBJ1-3; D call uncertain. The CDR3 sequence is 13 residues long. Deletions cut 1 base from V and 3 bases from J, with 4 bases between. Germline loops: CDR1 MNHEY, CDR2 SVGAGI.

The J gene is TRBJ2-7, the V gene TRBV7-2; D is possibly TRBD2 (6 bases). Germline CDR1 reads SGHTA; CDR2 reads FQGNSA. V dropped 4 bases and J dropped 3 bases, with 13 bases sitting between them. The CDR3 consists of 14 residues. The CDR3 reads CASSSSGSHYEQYF. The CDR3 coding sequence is TGTGCCAGCAGCTCCAGCGGGTCGCACTACGAGCAGTACTTC.

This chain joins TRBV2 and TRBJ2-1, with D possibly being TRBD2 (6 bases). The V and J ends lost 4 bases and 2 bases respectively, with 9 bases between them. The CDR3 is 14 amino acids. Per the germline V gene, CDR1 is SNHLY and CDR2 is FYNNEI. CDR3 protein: CASSGWGAYNEQFF. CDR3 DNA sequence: TGTGCCAGCAGTGGGTGGGGGGCCTACAATGAGCAGTTCTTC.

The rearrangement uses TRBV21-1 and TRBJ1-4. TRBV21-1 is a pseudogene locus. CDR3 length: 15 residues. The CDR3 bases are TGTGCCAGCAGCAAAGAGATGGGGCGGGGAGAAAAACTGTTTTTT. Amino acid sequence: CASSKEMGRGEKLFF.

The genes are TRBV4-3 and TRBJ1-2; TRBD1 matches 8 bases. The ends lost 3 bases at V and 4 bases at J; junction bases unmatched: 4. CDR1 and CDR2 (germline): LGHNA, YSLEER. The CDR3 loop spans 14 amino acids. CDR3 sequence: CASSQTGVGYGYTF. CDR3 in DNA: TGCGCCAGCAGCCAGACAGGGGTAGGCTATGGCTACACCTTC.